This T cell receptor (beta chain) was sequenced during a study of cytomegalovirus exposure and HLA in healthy donors. Study background: Genotyping of under 500 donors showed that roughly 80% belonged to the Caucasian-associated ancestry cluster. Study observations and caveats: In a later analysis, TCR beta V- and J-gene trimming was associated with a missense DCLRE1C variant. It emerged from a later analysis that several of the most significant clusters appeared to be linked to common viral pathogens.

The germline V and J ends were trimmed by 1 base and 0 bases, with 13 bases remaining between them. This CDR3 region has 17 residues. The V gene's germline CDR1 is SGHTA and CDR2 FQGNSA. The PCR contained 60 Vbeta and 13 Jbeta primers. Sequenced by immunoSEQ multiplex PCR; TCRdb stores in-frame clones only, minus some. The table records under 200,000 clones, roughly 80% of them present only once. As regards this clone: Its antigen is undetermined.

The V and J genes are TRBV7-2 and TRBJ1-3; no clear D. The source of this sequence is a woman aged 25 to 39 in good health and CMV-seropositive. What was sequenced was PBMCs. For the CDR3, the DNA is TGTGCCAGCAGCTTAGTGAGGCAGACCCACTCTGGAAACACCATATATTTT. It is translated as CASSLVRQTHSGNTIYF.